A single sample gave rise to the 12 T cell receptor beta chains below, sequenced in a study of CD8 T cells in Susac syndrome. Reverse transcription used about 0.5 to 1 ug RNA and random hexamers. TCRdb reprocessed the immunoSEQ multiplex PCR reads via MiXCR and lists one record per CDR3 protein. This sample has roughly 200,000 distinct CDR3 sequences, with more than 90% found just once. The sequencing input was CD4+ T cells from PBMCs. These receptors were obtained from a human donor with multiple sclerosis.

This rearrangement joins TRBV11-2 to TRBJ1-1; D unclear. From germline, CDR1 is SGHAT and CDR2 FQNNGV. CDR3 size: 14 residues. The germline V and J ends were trimmed by 5 bases and 1 base, with 11 bases remaining between them. CDR3 loop: CASSPLYKNTEAFF. CDR3 bases: TGTGCCAGCAGCCCTCTCTACAAGAACACTGAAGCTTTCTTT.

This chain uses TRBV20-1 with TRBJ2-5; the match to TRBD1 covers 7 bases. Trimming removed 0 bases from V and 1 base from J; junction bases left unmatched: 5. The length of the CDR3 is 15 residues. Germline-derived CDR1 and CDR2 are DFQATT and SNEGSKA (reference sequence). This chain's CDR3 is CSARDMGTAQETQYF. The CDR3 DNA reads as TGCAGTGCTAGAGATATGGGGACAGCCCAAGAGACCCAGTACTTC.

The rearrangement links TRBV20-1 to TRBJ1-6; perhaps TRBD1 as D (5 bases). There are 14 residues in the CDR3. Trimming took off 6 bases at V and 5 bases at J, with 14 bases between the two ends. Germline V gene data show CDR1 as DFQATT and CDR2 as SNEGSKA (reference sequence). This CDR3 reads CSARDGADNSPLHF. DNA of the CDR3: TGCAGTGCAAGGGACGGGGCGGATAATTCACCCCTCCACTTT.

The chain joins TRBV25-1 to TRBJ1-2; D ambiguous. Germline-derived CDR1 and CDR2 are MGHDK and SYGVNS. The CDR3 length is 13 residues. V lost 3 bases and J 7 bases, leaving 12 bases between the germline ends. DNA for the CDR3: TGTGCCAGCAGTGAGTACAGCTCTCGTGGCTACACCTTC. Translating gives CASSEYSSRGYTF.

The chain is built from TRBV29-1 and TRBJ1-2; D not resolved. CDR3 length equals 12 residues. The ends were cut back, 1 base at V and 10 bases at J, with 13 bases in the middle. Germline assignment: CDR1 SQVTM and CDR2 ANQGSEA. In DNA form, the CDR3 reads TGCAGCGTTGAAGTTAGCCGTTCAGTCTACACCTTC. Its translation is CSVEVSRSVYTF.

This sequence joins TRBV2 and TRBJ2-3; 7 positions agree with TRBD1. Losses at the gene ends were 7 bases for V and 0 bases for J; bases not matched to a gene: 16. The germline gives CDR1 SNHLY, CDR2 FYNNEI. The CDR3 spans 18 residues. The CDR3 DNA follows: TGTGCCAGCAACGACCCATATGCAAGGGACAGAAGCACAGATACGCAGTATTTT. This codes for CASNDPYARDRSTDTQYF.

This chain connects TRBV28 to TRBJ1-3; D not certain. The CDR3 totals 11 residues. Germline V lookup: CDR1 MDHEN, CDR2 SYDVKM. V was cut by 7 bases and J by 7 bases, with 8 bases left in between. CDR3 sequence: CASKSGNTIYF. CDR3 coding DNA: TGTGCCAGCAAGTCCGGGAACACCATATATTTT.

V and J are TRBV27 and TRBJ2-3, with TRBD2 matching over 9 bases. Germline assignment: CDR1 MNHEY and CDR2 SMNVEV (reference sequence). The CDR3 has 18 residues. With 4 bases clipped from V and 0 bases from J, the junction kept 11 bases outside the gene matches. The CDR3 protein is CASSSPIIAGASTDTQYF. In DNA form, the CDR3 reads TGTGCCAGCAGTTCCCCCATTATAGCGGGGGCGAGCACAGATACGCAGTATTTT.

J is TRBJ1-2 and V is TRBV5-6; D remains ambiguous. The germline CDR1 and CDR2 sequences are SGHDT and YYEEEE. This CDR3 is 15 amino acids long. V was clipped by 4 bases and J by 4 bases, with 17 bases between them. The CDR3 bases are TGTGCCAGCAGCCCCCGGGCTGCAGATTCCTATGGCTACACCTTC. Translated: CASSPRAADSYGYTF.

V and J are TRBV4-3 and TRBJ1-2; TRBD1 matches 8 bases. The CDR3 covers 16 residues. Germline CDR1 and CDR2: LGHNA and YSLEER. Trimming removed 6 bases from V and 2 bases from J; junction bases left unmatched: 11. CDR3 loop: CASSPAWDRMNYGYTF. The CDR3 region has the DNA TGCGCCAGCAGTCCTGCATGGGACAGGATGAACTATGGCTACACCTTC.

This chain uses TRBV6-6 with TRBJ2-6; D unclear. The V end lost 11 bases, the J end lost 1 base, and 9 bases lay between the germline ends. Per the germline V gene, CDR1 is MNHNY and CDR2 is SVGAGI (reference sequence). This CDR3 spans 13 amino acids. CDR3 bases: TGTGCCGCATGGGGATCTGGGGCCAACGTCCTGACTTTC. Protein: CAAWGSGANVLTF.

The table lists this clonotype with a count of one. The V call is TRBV4-2, the J call TRBJ2-7; D remains ambiguous. This CDR3 has 14 residues. With 8 bases removed from V and 1 base from J, the gap between germline ends came to 15 bases. Per the germline V gene, CDR1 is LGHNA and CDR2 is YNFKEQ. CDR3 protein: CASSVRAPSYEQYF. DNA for the CDR3: TGTGCCAGCTCCGTCCGGGCTCCTTCCTACGAGCAGTACTTC.